This TCR beta chain was sequenced in a study of shared clonotypes between healthy human individuals. Study-level findings and limits: The authors expected sequencing depth to affect clonotype sharing among donors. At large depth, rarefaction still showed sorted-subset sequencing to be incomplete.

Remarks on this clone: What it binds is unknown.

Per the germline V gene, CDR1 is MNHEY and CDR2 is SMNVEV (reference sequence). The CDR3 runs 15 residues. V lost 4 bases and J lost 2, with 14 bases in between. The assay was run at deep level. Per sorted-subset replicate PCR, input was approximately 0.2 ug DNA, representing tens of thousands of T cell genomes. Data came from immunoSEQ multiplex PCR; TCRdb stores just in-frame clones and leaves some out. The data contain under 2,000,000 clones, about 95% of them seen just once; the ten biggest clones take up approximately 1%. The naive CD8 subset, CD45RO-negative cells positively selected for CCR7, excluded terminally differentiated effector memory CD45RA+ cells.

The chain links TRBV27 to TRBJ2-5; maybe TRBD1 (5 bases). The TCR comes from a man younger than 35 in good health. Sequenced material: naive CD8+ T cells sorted from blood. The CDR3 nucleotides are TGTGCCAGCAGTTCCCCCGTCCAGGGACAAGAGACCCAGTACTTC. Protein sequence: CASSSPVQGQETQYF.